Listed below are T cell receptor beta chains from one sample, sequenced in a study of shared clonotypes between healthy human individuals. Sequencing used immunoSEQ multiplex PCR; TCRdb keeps in-frame clones, though not all of them. This repertoire shows a few million clones, roughly 95% found once; its top ten account for roughly 0.13%. What was sequenced was naive CD4+ T cells sorted from blood. These receptors all come from a man in his late teens or twenties in good health. Both conserved end residues are part of each CDR3. Each record gives: J gene, D gene, CDR3 length, clone size, V gene, CDR3 protein, CDR3 DNA. D genes are given only for firm matches. Clone size is shown for a subset of rows, as once, few, many or a class of expanded clone.

TRBJ2-7	-	10	-	TRBV21-1	CAGAGHEQYF	TGTGCCGGGGCCGGGCACGAGCAGTACTTC
TRBJ1-2	-	15	-	TRBV4-3	CASSQEKGVYYGYTF	TGCGCCAGCAGCCAAGAGAAAGGAGTTTACTATGGCTACACCTTC
TRBJ2-7	-	13	-	TRBV2	CASNLEVTYEQYF	TGTGCCAGCAACCTCGAGGTTACCTACGAGCAGTACTTC
TRBJ2-1	-	15	-	TRBV5-1	CASSLPVGSYNEQFF	TGCGCCAGCAGCTTACCGGTCGGGTCCTACAATGAGCAGTTCTTC
TRBJ2-7	-	14	few	TRBV10-3	CAISDRGGLSEQYF	TGTGCCATCAGTGACAGGGGGGGCCTCTCCGAGCAGTACTTC
TRBJ2-2	-	13	-	TRBV19	CASSTRDTGELFF	TGTGCCAGTAGTACCCGGGACACCGGGGAGCTGTTTTTT
TRBJ1-6	-	13	-	TRBV30	CAWRVQNNSPLHF	TGTGCCTGGAGGGTTCAGAATAATTCACCCCTCCACTTT
TRBJ2-3	-	13	-	TRBV5-4	CASSLAGTDTQYF	TGTGCCAGCAGCTTAGCGGGCACAGATACGCAGTATTTT
TRBJ1-4	-	12	-	TRBV27	CARNKMGEKLFF	TGTGCCCGAAATAAGATGGGGGAAAAACTGTTTTTT
TRBJ2-3	TRBD2	17	-	TRBV7-9	CASRLSTSGGSTDTQYF	TGTGCCAGCAGACTCTCGACTAGCGGGGGAAGCACAGATACGCAGTATTTT
TRBJ2-7	TRBD1	15	-	TRBV6-5	CASRPGTGAIYEQYF	TGTGCCAGCAGACCCGGGACAGGGGCGATCTACGAGCAGTACTTC
TRBJ2-2	-	15	-	TRBV19	CASSIQGSNTGELFF	TGTGCCAGTAGTATTCAGGGATCGAACACCGGGGAGCTGTTTTTT
TRBJ2-3	-	15	-	TRBV7-3	CASSLSGRGADTQYF	TGTGCCAGCAGCTTAAGTGGCAGGGGCGCAGATACGCAGTATTTT
TRBJ1-1	TRBD1	14	-	TRBV6-5	CASRPGQGWTEAFF	TGTGCCAGCAGACCCGGACAGGGATGGACTGAAGCTTTCTTT
TRBJ2-6	-	14	once	TRBV29-1	CSVASISGANVLTF	TGCAGCGTTGCCTCAATCTCTGGGGCCAACGTCCTGACTTTC
TRBJ1-6	TRBD1	13	-	TRBV4-2	CASSREDRAPLHF	TGTGCCAGCAGCCGAGAGGACAGGGCACCCCTCCACTTT
TRBJ1-2	-	16	-	TRBV28	CASSRGGRQGINGYTF	TGTGCCAGCAGCCGGGGGGGACGGCAGGGGATAAATGGCTACACCTTC
TRBJ2-3	-	15	-	TRBV6-5	CASMGGGRVGDTQYF	TGTGCCAGCATGGGCGGGGGCCGGGTAGGAGATACGCAGTATTTT
TRBJ1-5	TRBD1	14	-	TRBV2	CASSGDRSNQPQHF	TGTGCCAGCAGTGGGGACAGAAGCAATCAGCCCCAGCATTTT
TRBJ2-7	TRBD2	14	few	TRBV7-8	CASSVLAGAYEQYF	TGTGCCAGCAGCGTTCTAGCGGGGGCATACGAGCAGTACTTC
TRBJ2-1	-	16	-	TRBV11-2	CASSLRMGGPLNEQFF	TGTGCCAGCAGCTTACGGATGGGGGGGCCTCTCAATGAGCAGTTCTTC
TRBJ1-2	-	16	-	TRBV19	CASSIGAGISDYGYTF	TGTGCCAGTAGTATTGGCGCAGGGATTAGCGACTATGGCTACACCTTC
TRBJ2-3	TRBD2	13	-	TRBV28	CASITSGTDTQYF	TGTGCCAGCATCACTAGCGGCACAGATACGCAGTATTTT
TRBJ1-2	TRBD1	13	-	TRBV6-1	CASSADRVRGYTF	TGTGCCAGCAGCGCGGACAGGGTCAGGGGCTACACCTTC
TRBJ1-5	-	15	-	TRBV19	CASSMIGPSNQPQHF	TGTGCCAGTAGTATGATTGGGCCGAGCAATCAGCCCCAGCATTTT
TRBJ2-3	-	11	-	TRBV12-2	CASRRGYTQYF	TGTGCAAGTCGTCGGGGGTATACGCAGTATTTT
TRBJ2-7	TRBD2	14	-	TRBV2	CASSDPGLAGEQYF	TGTGCCAGCAGTGATCCCGGACTAGCGGGCGAGCAGTACTTC
TRBJ1-2	TRBD1	16	once	TRBV9	CASSALGTGGSYGYTF	TGTGCCAGCAGCGCCCTCGGGACAGGGGGCTCTTATGGCTACACCTTC
TRBJ1-1	-	15	-	TRBV7-2	CASSQRQALNTEAFF	TGTGCCAGCAGCCAACGACAGGCGTTGAACACTGAAGCTTTCTTT